Only a few counts were recorded for the clone carrying this TCR beta chain. No antigen is known for it. This sample stems from a study of shared clonotypes between healthy human individuals. CD45RO negativity and positive selection for CCR7 defined naive CD8 cells, a population that excluded terminally differentiated effector memory CD45RA+ cells. Method: immunoSEQ multiplex PCR; TCRdb's copy keeps in-frame clones and lacks some. The table shows approximately 2,200,000 clones, with roughly 91% occurring only once. The CDR3 has 15 amino acids. V lost 5 bases and J lost 7; bases outside the gene matches: 11. Germline assignment: CDR1 MDHEN and CDR2 SYDVKM. Study results and caveats: Memory subsets generally showed smaller estimated richness than naive subsets did.

The receptor was derived from a man between 18 and 35 years old in good health. Some clones in this sample may be carry-over from other donors' samples. V gene TRBV28 combines with J gene TRBJ1-1; TRBD1 matches 9 bases. The material sequenced was naive CD8+ T cells from PBMCs. The CDR3 DNA reads as TGTGCCAGCAGTCCATATCGGGACAGGGTCAATGAAGCTTTCTTT. Its translation: CASSPYRDRVNEAFF.